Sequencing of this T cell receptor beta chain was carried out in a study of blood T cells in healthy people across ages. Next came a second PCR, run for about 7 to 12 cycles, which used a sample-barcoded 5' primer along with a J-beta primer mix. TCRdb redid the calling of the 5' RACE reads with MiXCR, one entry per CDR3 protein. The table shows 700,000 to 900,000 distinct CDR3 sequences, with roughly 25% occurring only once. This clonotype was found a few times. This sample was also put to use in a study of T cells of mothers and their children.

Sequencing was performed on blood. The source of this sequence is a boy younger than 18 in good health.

As DNA, the CDR3 is TGCGCCAGCAGCAAGGGACTAGCGGGAGATAATGAGCAGTTCTTC. It encodes CASSKGLAGDNEQFF. The genes are TRBV4-1 and TRBJ2-5; the match to TRBD2 covers 14 bases. The better agreement between TRBJ2-1 and the DNA end casts doubt on the J call. The CDR3 spans 15 residues. Germline V gene sequence: CDR1 MGHRA, CDR2 YSYEKL.